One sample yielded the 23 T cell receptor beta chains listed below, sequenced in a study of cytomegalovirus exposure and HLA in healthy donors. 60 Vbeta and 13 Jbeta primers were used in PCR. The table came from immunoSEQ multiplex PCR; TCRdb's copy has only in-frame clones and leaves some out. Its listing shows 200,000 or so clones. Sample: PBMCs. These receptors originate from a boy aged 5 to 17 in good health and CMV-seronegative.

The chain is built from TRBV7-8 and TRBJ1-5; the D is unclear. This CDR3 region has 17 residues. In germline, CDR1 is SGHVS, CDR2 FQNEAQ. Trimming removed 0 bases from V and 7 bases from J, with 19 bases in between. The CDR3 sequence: CASSLALRRRREQPQHF. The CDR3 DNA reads TGTGCCAGCAGCTTAGCGTTGCGGCGGCGACGTGAACAGCCCCAGCATTTT.

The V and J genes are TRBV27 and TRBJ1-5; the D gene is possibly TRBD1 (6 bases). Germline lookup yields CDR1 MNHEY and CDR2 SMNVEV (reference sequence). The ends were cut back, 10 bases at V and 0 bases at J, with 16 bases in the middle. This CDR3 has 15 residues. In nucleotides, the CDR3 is TGTGCCACCAGGGACGGACAGTCTAGCAATCAGCCCCAGCATTTT. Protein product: CATRDGQSSNQPQHF.

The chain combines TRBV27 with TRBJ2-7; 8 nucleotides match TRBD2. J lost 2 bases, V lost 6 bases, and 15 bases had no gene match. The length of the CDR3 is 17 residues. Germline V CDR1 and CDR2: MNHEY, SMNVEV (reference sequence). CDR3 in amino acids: CASSPPASGGTTYEQYF. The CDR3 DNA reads TGTGCCAGCAGCCCCCCGGCAAGCGGGGGAACAACCTACGAGCAGTACTTC.

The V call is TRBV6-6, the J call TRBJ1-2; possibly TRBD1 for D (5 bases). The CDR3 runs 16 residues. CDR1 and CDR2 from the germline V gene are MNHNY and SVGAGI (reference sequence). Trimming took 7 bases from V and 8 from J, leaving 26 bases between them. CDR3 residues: CASTHLGDSGGLGYTF. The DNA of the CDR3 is TGTGCCAGCACTCACCTCGGGGATAGTGGGGGACTAGGCTACACCTTC.

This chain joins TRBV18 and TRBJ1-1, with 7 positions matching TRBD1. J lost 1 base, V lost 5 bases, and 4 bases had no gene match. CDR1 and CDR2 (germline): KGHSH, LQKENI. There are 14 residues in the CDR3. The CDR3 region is CASSLNRGNTEAFF. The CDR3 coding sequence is TGTGCCAGCTCATTAAACAGGGGGAACACTGAAGCTTTCTTT.

CDR3 sequence: CASSTTGGEYF. DNA for the CDR3: TGTGCCAGCAGTACCACAGGAGGGGAGTATTTT. This sequence joins TRBV6-5 and TRBJ2-3, with D possibly being TRBD2 (6 bases). This CDR3 has 11 residues. V was trimmed by 5 bases and J by 13 bases, leaving 13 bases between them. Germline V gene lookup returns CDR1 MNHEY and CDR2 SVGAGI.

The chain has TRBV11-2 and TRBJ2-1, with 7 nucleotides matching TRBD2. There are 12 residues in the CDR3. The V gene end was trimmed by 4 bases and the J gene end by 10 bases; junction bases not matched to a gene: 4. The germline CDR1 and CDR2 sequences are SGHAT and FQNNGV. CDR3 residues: CASSSRGNEQFF. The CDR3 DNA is TGTGCCAGCAGCTCGCGGGGGAACGAGCAGTTCTTC.

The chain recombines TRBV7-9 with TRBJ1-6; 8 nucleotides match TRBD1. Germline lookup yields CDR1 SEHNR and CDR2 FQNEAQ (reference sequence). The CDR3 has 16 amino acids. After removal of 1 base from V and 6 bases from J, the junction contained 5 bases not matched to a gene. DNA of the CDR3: TGTGCCAGCAGCTTAGGGCCGACAGGGGCTAATTCACCCCTCCACTTT. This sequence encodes CASSLGPTGANSPLHF.

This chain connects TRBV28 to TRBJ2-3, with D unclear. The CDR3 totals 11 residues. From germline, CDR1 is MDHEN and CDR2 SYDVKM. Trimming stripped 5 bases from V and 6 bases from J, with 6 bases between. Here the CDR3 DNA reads TGTGCCAGCAGTCCCAGGGATACGCAGTATTTT. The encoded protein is CASSPRDTQYF.

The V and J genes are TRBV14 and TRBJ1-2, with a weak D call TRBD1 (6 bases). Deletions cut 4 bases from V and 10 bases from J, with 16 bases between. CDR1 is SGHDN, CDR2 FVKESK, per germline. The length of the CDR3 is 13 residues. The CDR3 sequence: CASSPGVWVDYTF. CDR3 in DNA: TGTGCCAGCAGCCCAGGGGTGTGGGTCGACTACACCTTC.

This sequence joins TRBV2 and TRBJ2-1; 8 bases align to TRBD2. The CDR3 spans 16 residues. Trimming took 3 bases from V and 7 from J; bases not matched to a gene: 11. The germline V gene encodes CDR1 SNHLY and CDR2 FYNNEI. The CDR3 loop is CASSDHGGVKGNEQFF. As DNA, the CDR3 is TGTGCCAGCAGTGACCACGGGGGGGTCAAGGGGAATGAGCAGTTCTTC.

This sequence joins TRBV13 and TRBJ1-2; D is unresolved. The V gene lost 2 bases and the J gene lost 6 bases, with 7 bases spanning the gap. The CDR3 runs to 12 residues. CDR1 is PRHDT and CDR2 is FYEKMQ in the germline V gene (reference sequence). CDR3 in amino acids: CASSLMRDGYTF. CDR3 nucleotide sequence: TGTGCCAGCAGCTTAATGAGGGATGGCTACACCTTC.

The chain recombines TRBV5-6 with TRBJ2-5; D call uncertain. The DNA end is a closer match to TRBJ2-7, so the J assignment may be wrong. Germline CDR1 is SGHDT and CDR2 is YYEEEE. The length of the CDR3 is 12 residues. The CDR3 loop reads CASSLVHYEQYF. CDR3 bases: TGTGCCAGCAGCTTGGTTCACTACGAGCAGTACTTC.

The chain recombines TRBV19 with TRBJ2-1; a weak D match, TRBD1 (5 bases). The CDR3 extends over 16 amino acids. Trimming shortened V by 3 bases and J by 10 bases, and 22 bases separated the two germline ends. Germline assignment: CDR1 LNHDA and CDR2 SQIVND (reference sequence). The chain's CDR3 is CASSMVEDRFPKEQFF. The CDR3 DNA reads TGTGCCAGTAGTATGGTGGAAGACAGATTCCCAAAGGAGCAGTTCTTC.

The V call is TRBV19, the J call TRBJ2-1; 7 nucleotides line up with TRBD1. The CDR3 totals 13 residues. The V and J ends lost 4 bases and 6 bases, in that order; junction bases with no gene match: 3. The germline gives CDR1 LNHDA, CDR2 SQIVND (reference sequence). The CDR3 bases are TGTGCCAGTAGTACTAGGACAGGCAATGAGCAGTTCTTC. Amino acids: CASSTRTGNEQFF.

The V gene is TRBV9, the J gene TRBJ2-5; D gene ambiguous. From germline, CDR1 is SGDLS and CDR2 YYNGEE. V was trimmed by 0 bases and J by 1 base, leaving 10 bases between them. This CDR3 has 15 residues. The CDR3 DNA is TGTGCCAGCAGCGTAGCTCACCAGGCCCAAGAGACCCAGTACTTC. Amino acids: CASSVAHQAQETQYF.

CDR3: CSASINSPLHF. The CDR3 DNA follows: TGCAGTGCAAGCATAAATTCACCCCTCCACTTT. The J gene is TRBJ1-6, the V gene TRBV20-1; D unclear. The CDR3 covers 11 residues. Trimming stripped 6 bases from V and 7 bases from J, with 7 bases between. Germline lookup yields CDR1 DFQATT and CDR2 SNEGSKA (reference sequence).

The CDR3 nucleotides read TGTGCCAGCAGCCAGGGAGGGACAGGGGCTGGAAACACCATATATTTT. Its translation: CASSQGGTGAGNTIYF. V and J are TRBV7-7 and TRBJ1-3; 10 bases are shared with TRBD1. The CDR3 extends over 16 amino acids. Losses at the gene ends were 5 bases for V and 2 bases for J; bases not matched to a gene: 6. Germline CDR1 is SSHAT and CDR2 is FNYEAQ (reference sequence).

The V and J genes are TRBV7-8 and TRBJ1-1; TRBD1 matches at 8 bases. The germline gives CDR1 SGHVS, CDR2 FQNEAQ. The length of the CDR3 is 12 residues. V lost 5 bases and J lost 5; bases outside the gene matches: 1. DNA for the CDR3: TGTGCCAGCAGCAACAGGGGGACTGAAGCTTTCTTT. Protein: CASSNRGTEAFF.

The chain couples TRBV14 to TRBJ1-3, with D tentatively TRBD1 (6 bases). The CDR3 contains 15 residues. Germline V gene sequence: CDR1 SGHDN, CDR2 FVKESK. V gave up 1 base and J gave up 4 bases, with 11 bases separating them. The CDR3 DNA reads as TGTGCCAGCAGCCAAGTCGACAGGATAGGAAACACCATATATTTT. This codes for CASSQVDRIGNTIYF.

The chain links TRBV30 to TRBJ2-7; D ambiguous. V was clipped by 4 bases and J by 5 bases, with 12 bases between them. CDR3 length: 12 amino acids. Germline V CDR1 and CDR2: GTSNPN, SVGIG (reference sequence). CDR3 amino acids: CAWTRRRDEQYF. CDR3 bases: TGTGCCTGGACGAGGCGCCGGGACGAGCAGTACTTC.

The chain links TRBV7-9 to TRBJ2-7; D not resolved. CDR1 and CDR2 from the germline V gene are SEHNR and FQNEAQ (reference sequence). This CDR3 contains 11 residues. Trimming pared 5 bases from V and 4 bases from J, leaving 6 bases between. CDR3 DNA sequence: TGTGCCAGCAGCGCGAGGTACGAGCAGTACTTC. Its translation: CASSARYEQYF. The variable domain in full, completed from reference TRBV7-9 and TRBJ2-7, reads DTGVSQNPRHKITKRGQNVTFRCDPISEHNRLYWYRQTLGQGPEFLTYFQNEAQLEKSRLLSDRFSAERPKGSFSTLEIQRTEQGDSAMYLCASSARYEQYFGPGTRLTVT.

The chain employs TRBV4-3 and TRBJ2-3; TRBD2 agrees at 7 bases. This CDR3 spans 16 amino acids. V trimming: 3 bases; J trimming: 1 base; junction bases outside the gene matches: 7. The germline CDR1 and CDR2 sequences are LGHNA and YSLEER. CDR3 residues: CASSQRGGGGTDTQYF. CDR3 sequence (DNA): TGCGCCAGCAGCCAGCGCGGGGGAGGGGGCACAGATACGCAGTATTTT.